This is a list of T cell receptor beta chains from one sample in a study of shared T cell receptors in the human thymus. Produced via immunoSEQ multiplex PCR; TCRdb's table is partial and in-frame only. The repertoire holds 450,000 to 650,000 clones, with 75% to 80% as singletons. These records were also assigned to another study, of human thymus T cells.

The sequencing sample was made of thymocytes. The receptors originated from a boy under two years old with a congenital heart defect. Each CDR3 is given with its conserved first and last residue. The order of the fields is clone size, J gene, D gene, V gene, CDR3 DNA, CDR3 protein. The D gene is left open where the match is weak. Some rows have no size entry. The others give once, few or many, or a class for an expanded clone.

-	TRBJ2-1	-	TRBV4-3	TGCGCCAGCAGCCATTCTTTAAGGGGCCGGGATGAGCAGTTCTTC	CASSHSLRGRDEQFF
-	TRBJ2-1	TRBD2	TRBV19	TGTGCCAGTAGTGGTTCTAGCGGGAGGGATGAGCAGTTCTTC	CASSGSSGRDEQFF
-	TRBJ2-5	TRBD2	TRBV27	TGTGCCAGCAGTCCCCAGACTAGCGGGAGTGGGACCCAGTACTTC	CASSPQTSGSGTQYF
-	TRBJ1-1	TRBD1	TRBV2	TGTGCCAGCAGCCTACACCGAGCAACAGGGGTGGACACTGAAGCTTTCTTT	CASSLHRATGVDTEAFF
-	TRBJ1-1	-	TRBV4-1	TGCGCCAGCAGCCAAGATCGAAACGGGGGACCTCCCCAGGAAGCTTTCTTT	CASSQDRNGGPPQEAFF
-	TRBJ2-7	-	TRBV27	TGTGCCAGCAGTCCCTCCCTCTACGAGCAGTACTTC	CASSPSLYEQYF
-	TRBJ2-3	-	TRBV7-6	TGTGCCAGCAGCTTAGGCGGGAACACAGATACGCAGTATTTT	CASSLGGNTDTQYF
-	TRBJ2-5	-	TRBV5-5	TGTGCCAGCAGTTCTACCCAAGAGACCCAGTACTTC	CASSSTQETQYF
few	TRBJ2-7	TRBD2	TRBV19	TGTGCCAGTACTACACTAGCGGGGTCCGAGCAGTACTTC	CASTTLAGSEQYF
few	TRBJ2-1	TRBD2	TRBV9	TGTGCCAGCAGCGTTGGGACTAACAATGAGCAGTTCTTC	CASSVGTNNEQFF
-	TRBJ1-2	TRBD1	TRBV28	TGTGCCAGCAGAGGGGGACAGGGTAGAGCTAACTATGGCTACACCTTC	CASRGGQGRANYGYTF
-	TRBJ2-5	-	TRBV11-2	TGTGCCAGCAGCTTATTAATCATTCGCAGGGGCGGTTCGGAGACCCAGTACTTC	CASSLLIIRRGGSETQYF
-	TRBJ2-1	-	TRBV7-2	TGTGCCAGCAGCTTAGTAGGGGGAGGGGACTCTTACAATGAGCAGTTCTTC	CASSLVGGGDSYNEQFF
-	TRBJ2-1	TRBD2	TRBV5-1	TGCGCCAGCAGCCCGGAGTTAGCGGGAGGCCCTATTTACAATGAGCAGTTCTTC	CASSPELAGGPIYNEQFF
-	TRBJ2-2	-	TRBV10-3	TGTGCCATCAGTGAAGGAGTTGCCGGGGAGCTGTTTTTT	CAISEGVAGELFF
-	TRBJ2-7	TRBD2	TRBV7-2	TGTGCCAGCAGCTTTCTAGCGGGAGGGCCCTACGAGCAGTACTTC	CASSFLAGGPYEQYF
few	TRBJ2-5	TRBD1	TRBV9	TGTGCCAGCAGCGGAGGGACAGGGGTACAGACCCAGTACTTC	CASSGGTGVQTQYF
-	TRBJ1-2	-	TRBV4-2	TGTGCCAGCAGCCCCCGTGGAGAGAACTATGGCTACACCTTC	CASSPRGENYGYTF
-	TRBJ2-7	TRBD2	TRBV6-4	TGTGCCAGCATTCGACTAGCGGCAGAAGTCTACGAGCAGTACTTC	CASIRLAAEVYEQYF
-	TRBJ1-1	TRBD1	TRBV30	TGTGCCTGGAGTTCTTCTTATCGACAGGGAGGCGACACTGAAGCTTTCTTT	CAWSSSYRQGGDTEAFF
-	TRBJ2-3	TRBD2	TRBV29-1	TGCAGTGGGGGGGGAGATACGCAGTATTTT	CSGGGDTQYF
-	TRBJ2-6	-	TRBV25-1	TGTGCCAGCAGTGAACGAGAGGAGGGGGCGGTTGGGGCCAACGTCCTGACTTTC	CASSEREEGAVGANVLTF
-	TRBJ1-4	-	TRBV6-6	TGTGCCAGCAGTTACTCCAGGGCCCACCGGGAAAAACTGTTTTTT	CASSYSRAHREKLFF
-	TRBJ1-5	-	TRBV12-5	TGTGCTAGTGGCCCTCGAGGGGGTCCTCAGCCCCAGCATTTT	CASGPRGGPQPQHF
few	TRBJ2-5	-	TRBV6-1	TGTGCCAGTGGGCGGACCCAGTACTTC	CASGRTQYF
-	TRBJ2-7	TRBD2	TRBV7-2	TGTGCCAGCAGCTTAGGTCCTAGCGGGGACCCCTACGAGCAGTACTTC	CASSLGPSGDPYEQYF
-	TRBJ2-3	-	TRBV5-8	TGTGCCAGCAGCTTGAGGGGAGATACGCAGTATTTT	CASSLRGDTQYF
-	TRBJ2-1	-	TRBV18	TGTGCCAGCTCACCCCCCGGAGGATACAATGAGCAGTTCTTC	CASSPPGGYNEQFF
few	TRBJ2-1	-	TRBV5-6	TGTGCCAGCAGCTTGGGCGTTTTGGCGGTCCGGCCCAATGAGCAGTTCTTC	CASSLGVLAVRPNEQFF
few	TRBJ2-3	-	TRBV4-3	TGCGCCAGCAGCCAAGAGAGGTGGTGTCGCGGCGGGGCCACAGATACGCAGTATTTT	CASSQERWCRGGATDTQYF
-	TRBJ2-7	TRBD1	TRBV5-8	TGTGCCAGCAGCTTTCGCGGGACAGGTCCCTACGAGCAGTACTTC	CASSFRGTGPYEQYF
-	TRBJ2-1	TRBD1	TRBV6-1	TGTGCCAGCAGTGAAGGGGGACAGGGTTCCTACAATGAGCAGTTCTTC	CASSEGGQGSYNEQFF
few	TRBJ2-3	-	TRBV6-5	TGTGCCAGCAGTTACTCGAGGAGCACAGATACGCAGTATTTT	CASSYSRSTDTQYF
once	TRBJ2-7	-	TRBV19	TGTGCCAGTAGTATGGTCCCCAGGCTTACCTCCTACGAGCAGTACTTC	CASSMVPRLTSYEQYF
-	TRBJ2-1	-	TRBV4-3	TGCGCCAGCAGCCAAGATGGGGGCCATGAGCAGTTCTTC	CASSQDGGHEQFF
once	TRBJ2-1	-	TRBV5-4	TGTGCCAGCTCAACTGCCAGGGACTACAATGAGCAGTTCTTC	CASSTARDYNEQFF
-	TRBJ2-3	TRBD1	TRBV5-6	TGTGCCAGCAGCTCCGCGGGACAGGGTACAGATACGCAGTATTTT	CASSSAGQGTDTQYF
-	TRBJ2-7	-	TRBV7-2	TGTGCCAGCAGCTTAGAGCCCCCCTACGAGCAGTACTTC	CASSLEPPYEQYF
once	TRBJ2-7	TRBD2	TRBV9	TGTGCCAGCAGCACTAGCGGGGCCTACGAGCAGTACTTC	CASSTSGAYEQYF
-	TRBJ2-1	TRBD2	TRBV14	TGTGCCAGCAGCCAAGAAAGCGCGACTAGCGGGACTAGACATGAGCAGTTCTTC	CASSQESATSGTRHEQFF
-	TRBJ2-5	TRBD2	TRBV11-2	TGTGCCAGCAGCCCCGGACTAGGCGGGACCCAGTACTTC	CASSPGLGGTQYF
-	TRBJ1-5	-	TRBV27	TGTGCCAGCAGTTTATCAATTGTGTCGGGCAATCAGCCCCAGCATTTT	CASSLSIVSGNQPQHF
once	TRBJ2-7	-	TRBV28	TGTGCCAGCAGGCAAAAACTTCGGGACTCCCCCTACGAGCAGTACTTC	CASRQKLRDSPYEQYF